Shown below are 5 T cell receptor beta chains from a single sample sequenced in a study of shared clonotypes between healthy human individuals. TCRdb's copy holds only in-frame clones and misses some; the assay was immunoSEQ multiplex PCR. The sample holds over a million clones; around 78% are singletons and the top ten take roughly 0.65%. The specimen was memory CD4+ T cells from PBMCs. Sample subset: CD45RA-negative fraction. Every receptor here comes from a man aged 18-30 years in good health. Some clones in this sample may be carry-over from other donors' samples.

The gene calls are TRBV18 and TRBJ2-1, with 8 bases aligning to TRBD2. Germline V CDR1 and CDR2: KGHSH, LQKENI. Trimming cost V 6 bases and J 9 bases; bases outside gene matches: 16. The CDR3 covers 16 residues. CDR3: CASSPRGAGLEAEQFF. For the CDR3, the DNA is TGTGCCAGCTCCCCCCGGGGCGCGGGACTAGAGGCTGAGCAGTTCTTC.

This clone was found a few times. The chain joins TRBV7-9 to TRBJ1-1; D remains unclear. Germline CDR1 reads SEHNR; CDR2 reads FQNEAQ (reference sequence). Trimming took 2 bases from V and 2 from J, leaving 9 bases between them. The CDR3 is 14 residues long. The CDR3 loop reads CASSLQAGNTEAFF. In nucleotides, the CDR3 is TGTGCCAGCAGCTTACAGGCCGGCAACACTGAAGCTTTCTTT.

DNA for the CDR3: TGTGCCAGCAGCTCCCCGAGGACTGGCCACAATGAGCAGTTCTTC. Its translation is CASSSPRTGHNEQFF. The gene calls are TRBV7-3 and TRBJ2-1; D is perhaps TRBD2 (5 bases). Germline lookup yields CDR1 SGHTA and CDR2 FQGTGA. This CDR3 spans 15 amino acids. The ends were cut back, 4 bases at V and 5 bases at J, with 15 bases in the middle.

V and J are TRBV10-3 and TRBJ2-7; TRBD2 is a possible D gene (5 bases). This CDR3 comprises 15 residues. Trimming left V 4 bases short and J 2 bases short, with 15 bases between. Germline CDR1 reads ENHRY; CDR2 reads SYGVKD. This CDR3 reads CAISVDFSRTYEQYF. CDR3 bases: TGTGCCATCAGTGTGGACTTCTCTCGTACCTACGAGCAGTACTTC.

Concerning this clone itself: A much larger clone lies a single base off, so this may be a read error. The V and J genes are TRBV29-1 and TRBJ1-3; a possible D gene is TRBD1 (6 bases). This CDR3 comprises 13 residues. V was pared by 7 bases and J by 0 bases, with 10 bases between. CDR1 is SQVTM, CDR2 ANQGSEA, per germline. The CDR3 reads CSARTDSGNTIYF. The CDR3 region has the DNA TGCAGCGCGCGGACAGACTCTGGAAACACCATATATTTT.